This T cell receptor (beta chain) was sequenced during a study of blood T cell repertoires in COVID-19. About the research overall: COVID-19 samples, acute and convalescent, were from the United States, Italy and Spain. T cells, B-cell-depleted T cells, or PBMCs supplied cDNA or gDNA.

Per the germline V gene, CDR1 is SGHTA and CDR2 is FQGNSA. The CDR3 length is 16 residues. V gave up 4 bases and J gave up 4 bases; unmatched junction bases: 10. In the source study's methods: Amplification of reference gene primers was used by the study to estimate nucleated cell counts. Produced via immunoSEQ multiplex PCR; TCRdb's table is partial and in-frame only. V and J calls and clone size follow that table, whereas D and trimming were derived from the DNA. The table includes under 300,000 clones, about 90% detected once. Sequenced: peripheral blood. This TCR was sampled from a man aged 55-75 years with acute or convalescent COVID-19. The genes are TRBV7-2 and TRBJ2-3; 8 bases are shared with TRBD2. CDR3 nucleotides: TGTGCCAGCAGCTACACGGGAGGGCCTATGGCAGATACGCAGTATTTT. This translates into CASSYTGGPMADTQYF.